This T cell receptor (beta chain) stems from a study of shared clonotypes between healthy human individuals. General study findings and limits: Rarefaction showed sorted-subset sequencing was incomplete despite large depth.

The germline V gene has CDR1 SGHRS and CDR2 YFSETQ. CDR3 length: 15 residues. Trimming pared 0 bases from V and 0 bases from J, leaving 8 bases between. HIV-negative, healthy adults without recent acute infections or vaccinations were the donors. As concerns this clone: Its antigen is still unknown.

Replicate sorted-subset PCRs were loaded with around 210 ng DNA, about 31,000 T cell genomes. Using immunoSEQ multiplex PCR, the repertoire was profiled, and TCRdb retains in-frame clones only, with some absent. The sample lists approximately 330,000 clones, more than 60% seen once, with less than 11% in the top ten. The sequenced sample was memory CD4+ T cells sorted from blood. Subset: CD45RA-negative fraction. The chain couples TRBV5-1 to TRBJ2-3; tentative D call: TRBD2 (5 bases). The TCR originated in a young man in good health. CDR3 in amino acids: CASSLVALSTDTQYF. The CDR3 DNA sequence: TGCGCCAGCAGCTTGGTAGCGCTTAGCACAGATACGCAGTATTTT.